What follows are 8 T cell receptor beta chains derived from one specimen sequenced in a study of CD8+ T cells in alopecia areata. cDNA prepared by RNA extraction and subsequent reverse transcription served as the template for sequencing. The repertoire was sequenced with immunoSEQ multiplex PCR; TCRdb's copy has only in-frame clones and lacks some. This table holds almost 250,000 clones, less than 80% found once. The specimen was CD4+ T cells sorted from blood, collected at week 0. Receptor source: a human donor with alopecia areata.

This chain links TRBV27 with TRBJ2-4; D perhaps matches TRBD1 (6 bases). Germline lookup yields CDR1 MNHEY and CDR2 SMNVEV (reference sequence). The CDR3 has 13 amino acids. V was shortened by 5 bases and J by 11 bases, with 16 bases between the two germline ends. The CDR3 region is CASSEYREGLQYF. The CDR3 DNA is TGTGCCAGCAGTGAATACAGGGAAGGTCTTCAGTACTTC.

In DNA form, the CDR3 reads TGTGCCAGTAGTATCTCTATCCCTATGAACACTGAAGCTTTCTTT. Translating gives CASSISIPMNTEAFF. The V and J genes are TRBV19 and TRBJ1-1; the D is unclear. Germline-derived CDR1 and CDR2 are LNHDA and SQIVND (reference sequence). This CDR3 spans 15 amino acids. Trimming shortened V by 3 bases and J by 0 bases, and 11 bases separated the two germline ends.

The gene calls are TRBV19 and TRBJ2-6; no reliable D call. The CDR3 has 15 residues. Germline loops: CDR1 LNHDA, CDR2 SQIVND (reference sequence). The V end was cut by 5 bases, the J end by 5 bases, with 13 bases between. The CDR3 region is CASSSPIGRANVLTF. DNA for the CDR3: TGTGCCAGTAGTTCCCCTATCGGTCGGGCCAACGTCCTGACTTTC. Variable domain in full (rest from reference TRBV19 and TRBJ2-6): DGGITQSPKYLFRKEGQNVTLSCEQNLNHDAMYWYRQDPGQGLRLIYYSQIVNDFQKGDIAEGYSVSREKKESFPLTVTSAQKNPTAFYLCASSSPIGRANVLTFGAGSRLTVL.

DNA for the CDR3: TGTGCCACCAGCAGGTACGCGGGCGAGCAGTTCTTC. It yields the protein CATSRYAGEQFF. This chain uses TRBV15 with TRBJ2-1, with D possibly being TRBD2 (5 bases). Trimming removed 3 bases at V and 10 bases at J, with 10 bases between. The CDR3 runs to 12 residues. Germline V lookup: CDR1 LNHNV, CDR2 YYDKDF (reference sequence). The complete variable domain, with remaining parts taken from reference TRBV15 and TRBJ2-1, reads DAMVIQNPRYQVTQFGKPVTLSCSQTLNHNVMYWYQQKSSQAPKLLFHYYDKDFNNEADTPDNFQSRRPNTSFCFLDIRSPGLGDTAMYLCATSRYAGEQFFGPGTRLTVL.

This clone came up a few times. The chain uses TRBV11-2 and TRBJ2-5; D assignment may be TRBD1 or TRBD2 (5 bases each). Trimming stripped 1 base from V and 5 bases from J, with 17 bases between. Germline loops: CDR1 SGHAT, CDR2 FQNNGV. This CDR3 contains 16 residues. The CDR3 nucleotides are TGTGCCAGCAGCTTAGTTGGATGGGACCAAGAGGAGACCCAGTACTTC. It is translated as CASSLVGWDQEETQYF.

This clone showed up just a few times. The V and J genes are TRBV4-3 and TRBJ2-3; no clear D gene. The CDR3 runs 13 residues. V dropped 0 bases and J dropped 4 bases, with 5 bases sitting between them. CDR1 and CDR2 from the germline V gene are LGHNA and YSLEER. CDR3 protein: CASSQEIADTQYF. The DNA of the CDR3 is TGCGCCAGCAGCCAAGAAATCGCAGATACGCAGTATTTT.

On this clone: Relative to the germline gene, one junction end is altered; a read error may explain this. The V call is TRBV7-9, the J call TRBJ2-1; TRBD1 or TRBD2 may be the D gene (5 bases each). The CDR3 is 15 amino acids. Per germline, CDR1 SEHNR and CDR2 FQNEAQ (reference sequence). DNA of the CDR3: TGTGCCAGCAGCTTAGATTTAGGCACGGGGCGAACTTTGATCTTC. It is translated as CASSLDLGTGRTLIF.

This chain connects TRBV2 to TRBJ2-7; 7 bases align to TRBD2. The CDR3 extends over 12 amino acids. J gave up 3 bases and V 8 bases, and 4 bases lay outside the gene matches. Germline lookup yields CDR1 SNHLY and CDR2 FYNNEI. Here the CDR3 reads CASGRGDYEQYF. DNA for the CDR3: TGTGCCAGCGGGAGGGGAGACTACGAGCAGTACTTC.